This T cell receptor (beta chain) was profiled in a study of breast tumors, draining lymph nodes, adjacent tissues. Study-wide results and limits: Luminal-like breast cancer showed significantly higher tumor–nontumor repertoire similarity than basal-like. Compared with lymph nodes, tumors were less diverse; compared with nontumor tissue, more. The lymph node origin of tumor T cells was framed as consistent with a hypothesis, not demonstrated. Most tumor T cells seemingly derive from lymph node, then expand in tumor.

Concerning this clonotype itself: The antigen is not known. A read error may be the cause here, since a much bigger clone is one base away.

V was trimmed by 3 bases and J by 5 bases, leaving 9 bases between them. CDR1 and CDR2 from the germline V gene are SGHRS and YFSETQ. CDR3 length equals 13 residues. The lymph nodes were axillary draining lymph nodes from breast cancer patients. Via MiXCR, TCRdb re-called the multiplex PCR reads, giving one row per CDR3 protein. The data contain roughly 120,000 distinct CDR3 sequences, 15% to 20% of them singletons. The clonotype comes from a female donor with breast cancer. Some clones in this sample may be carry-over from other donors' samples. This rearrangement joins TRBV5-1 to TRBJ2-1, with D unresolved. Source material: axillary lymph node tissue. CDR3 loop: CASSSENHNEQFF. CDR3 in DNA: TGCGCCAGCAGCTCGGAGAATCACAATGAGCAGTTCTTC.